This TCR beta chain was captured by sequencing in a study of shared clonotypes between healthy human individuals (dated by TCRdb to 2020 to 2021). Regarding the study in general: The cohort included three men and a couple of women between 18 and 49 years of age. Libraries were prepared and TCR repertoires were sequenced by different laboratories using diverse techniques, in order to increase sequencing depth and limit assay-specific biases. Between about 0.9 and 9 billion PBMCs per donor were obtained by leukapheresis. To estimate repertoire size and how much clonotype sharing occurs between individuals, the study deeply sequenced the blood TCR repertoires of five or six healthy adults. For each donor, CD4 naive and CD4 memory were each given three plates, CD8 naive was given two plates, and CD8 memory was given one plate.

Using the deep immunoSEQ assay, multiplex PCR amplified TCR CDR3 regions from genomic DNA. For each cell subset, the extracted genomic DNA was distributed evenly across all wells of several immunoSEQ 96-well plates, and each plate served as one replicate. For sorted subsets, about 200 ng genomic DNA, equal to 30,000 or so T cell genomes, was loaded into each replicate PCR. Purified libraries were measured with a Qubit 3.0 fluorometer, size-checked on a Bioanalyzer 2100, and measured again with the KAPA Library Quantification kit. Each immunoSEQ 96-well plate was sequenced on its own single-read 150-cycle Illumina NextSeq 550 flow cell. For the original study's pipeline: Because the immunoSEQ output included only junctional sequences and no quality scores, the filtering could not be the same as the filtering used for full-length reads. Sequences were annotated with PyIR, a Python wrapper for IgBLAST v1.9, and V/J genes and CDR3 were assigned using IMGT germline references. Any read was removed if the V/J assignment was weak (E-value above 1e-6), the CDR3 was missing, or the read contained stop codons, out-of-frame junctions, or ambiguous translated residues. V3J clonotypes were defined as sequences sharing the same inferred V gene, J gene, and CDR3 amino acid sequence. Percentage overlap between repertoires was computed as shared unique clonotypes divided by the size of the smaller repertoire. Richness of each repertoire was evaluated using RTK rarefaction, the Chao1 estimator, and Recon v2.1 estimates of unobserved clonotypes. Generation probabilities for all TCRbeta clonotypes obtained by the gDNA method from a handful of donors were computed using OLGA. TCRdb re-hosts the immuneACCESS table, in-frame sequences only. Its copies lack some clones; in the studies checked, an unresolved V gene accounts for under half of them, and the cause for the rest is not known. D and trimming come from the DNA, and the V and J calls and clone size come from that table. This sample has about 2.4 million clones in its table, and 80% to 95% of those were observed once. The ten most abundant clones make up about 0.34% of the sample.

Study-wide conclusions, independent of this receptor: Because the study included only a small number of donors, the genetic and exposure-history diversity represented was limited. Pairwise subsampling indicated that sequencing depth was expected to affect the degree of clonotype sharing among donors. Even with the large sequencing depth, rarefaction of the sorted-subset datasets indicated that sequencing was incomplete. Larger estimated clonotype richness was generally found for naive subsets than for memory subsets. Compared with non-shared clonotypes, clonotypes shared by all four sorted-subset donors had higher generation probabilities. Sampling was limited to blood, and TCR repertoires in tissue likely differ from TCR repertoires in blood. Sharing across four donors was observed for about 5% of naive CD4, around 3.5% of naive CD8, over 2% of memory CD4, and around 0.42% of memory CD8 clonotypes.

For this clone: This receptor's antigen is unknown. No much larger clonotype is one base removed from it; base qualities were not supplied.

From the cysteine up to the phenylalanine, the CDR3 has a length of 16 residues. Only the CDR3 portion is preserved as DNA: 48 bases, with reading frame beginning at the first base. CDR1 and CDR2 are drawn from the germline V gene: SGHTA, FQGNSA. V is reduced by 5 bases and J by 0 bases, leaving a spacing of 14 bases between them. The donors were healthy, HIV-negative adults with no recently reported acute infections or vaccinations. Every donor was a Caucasian adult residing in Nashville, Tennessee, USA. CD4+ T cells were enriched through magnetic negative selection, after which naive cells were positively selected on CD45RA and the remaining negative fraction served as the memory subset. Blood was obtained by leukapheresis, after which PBMCs were separated by Ficoll-Histopaque density gradient centrifugation and cryopreserved in liquid nitrogen vapor phase. Analytical flow cytometry was used to check the purity and quantity of every magnetically sorted T cell population. Each sorted fraction had its genomic DNA isolated and then quantified by UV absorbance on a Nanodrop 2000c.

The sequence was collected from a man younger than 35 in good health. Some clones in this sample may be carry-over from other donors' samples. Sequenced: naive CD4+ T cells from PBMCs. The intended sense of this specimen's cell subset or site label: CD45RA+ positively selected. The V and J segments used are TRBV7-2 and TRBJ2-1; TRBD2 is a weak D gene call, 5 bases matching. The CDR3 in this case is CASSLQSGSSYNEQFF. In nucleotides, the sequence is TGTGCCAGCAGCCTTCAAAGCGGTAGCTCCTACAATGAGCAGTTCTTC.